Below are 10 T cell receptor beta chains sequenced from a single sample in a study of T cell responses to AZD1222 COVID-19 vaccine. Generated by immunoSEQ multiplex PCR, the TCRdb table keeps only in-frame clones and is missing some. The sample consists of around 120,000 clones, approximately 94% of them appearing once. Sequences were derived from peripheral blood, sampled 28 days after the second AZD1222 dose. The receptors stem from an adult who received the AZD1222 COVID-19 vaccine.

This chain joins TRBV4-3 and TRBJ1-4, with D possibly matching TRBD1 (6 bases). Deletions cut 3 bases from V and 9 bases from J, with 14 bases between. Germline CDR1 is LGHNA and CDR2 is YSLEER. This CDR3 is built from 14 residues. Here the CDR3 reads CASSQFRTDQKLFF. For the CDR3, the DNA is TGCGCCAGCAGCCAGTTCCGGACAGACCAAAAACTGTTTTTT.

The chain uses TRBV4-3 and TRBJ1-6; TRBD1 is a possible D gene (5 bases). The CDR3 is 18 amino acids. CDR1 is LGHNA, CDR2 YSLEER, per germline. With 0 bases removed from V and 5 bases from J, the gap between germline ends came to 17 bases. CDR3 DNA sequence: TGCGCCAGCAGCCAAGAGATGGGGCCCCGGACGCATAATTCACCCCTCCACTTT. It is translated as CASSQEMGPRTHNSPLHF.

The chain carries TRBV3-1 (or the pseudogene TRBV3-2) and TRBJ1-5; D ambiguous. This CDR3 is 17 amino acids long. The V gene lost 0 bases and the J gene lost 1 base, with 13 bases spanning the gap. CDR1 and CDR2 from the germline V gene are LGHDT and YNNKEL (reference sequence). This chain's CDR3 is CASSQEILPRSNQPQHF. CDR3 nucleotides: TGTGCCAGCAGCCAAGAGATTCTTCCTCGGAGCAATCAGCCCCAGCATTTT.

In its sample, this clone was seen a few times. J is TRBJ1-6 and V is TRBV19; tentatively, D is TRBD1 (6 bases). V was clipped by 8 bases and J by 4 bases, with 6 bases between them. The germline gives CDR1 LNHDA, CDR2 SQIVND (reference sequence). CDR3 size: 12 residues. The CDR3 is CASGQYNSPLHF. The CDR3 DNA reads TGTGCCAGTGGACAGTATAATTCACCCCTCCACTTT.

V is TRBV19 and J is TRBJ1-2, with TRBD1 matching over 7 bases. V was pared by 7 bases and J by 4 bases, with 9 bases of the junction left unmatched. Germline CDR1 reads LNHDA; CDR2 reads SQIVND (reference sequence). The CDR3 totals 14 residues. The DNA for the CDR3 is TGTGCCAGTAACCCGGGACAGCGCCTCTATGGCTACACCTTC. It encodes CASNPGQRLYGYTF.

The chain combines TRBV19 with TRBJ2-5; D is ambiguous. The CDR3 consists of 16 residues. Trimming took 4 bases from V and 2 from J, leaving 17 bases between them. The V gene's germline CDR1 is LNHDA and CDR2 SQIVND (reference sequence). The CDR3 DNA is TGTGCCAGTAGTACCCCCCGGGCGGACGGACAAGAGACCCAGTACTTC. Translating it yields CASSTPRADGQETQYF.

CDR3 sequence: CASSLRLAEKYEQYF. CDR3 in DNA: TGTGCCAGCAGCTTACGGCTAGCGGAAAAGTACGAGCAGTACTTC. This chain connects TRBV7-3 to TRBJ2-7, with 7 bases that match TRBD2. Trimming at V came to 2 bases and at J to 4 bases, leaving 8 bases not matched to a gene. The CDR3 extends over 15 amino acids. The V gene's germline CDR1 is SGHTA and CDR2 FQGTGA.

The genes are TRBV30 and TRBJ2-3; D remains unclear. Trimming removed 2 bases at V and 1 base at J, with 4 bases between. The germline V gene encodes CDR1 GTSNPN and CDR2 SVGIG (reference sequence). The CDR3 is made up of 12 amino acids. The CDR3 spells CAWSSGTDTQYF. CDR3 nucleotides: TGTGCCTGGAGTAGCGGCACAGATACGCAGTATTTT.

Here the CDR3 reads CASSSMGGELFF. The CDR3 DNA sequence: TGTGCCAGCAGCTCCATGGGCGGGGAGCTGTTTTTT. The chain is built from TRBV9 and TRBJ2-2; D gene unclear. Germline V CDR1 and CDR2: SGDLS, YYNGEE. The CDR3 loop spans 12 amino acids. V was cut by 4 bases and J by 7 bases, with 8 bases left in between.

The chain recombines TRBV2 with TRBJ1-2; no firm D call. This CDR3 is built from 13 residues. Germline V CDR1 and CDR2: SNHLY, FYNNEI. V lost 6 bases, J lost 3 bases, and 11 bases lay in between. The CDR3 bases are TGTGCCAGCAGGGCGGTGGGAGACTATGGCTACACCTTC. Its translation: CASRAVGDYGYTF.